Each of the 20 T cell receptor beta chains below was sequenced from the same sample in a study of blood T cell repertoires in COVID-19 (TCRdb year 2020). Library prep was done by the immunoSEQ multiplex PCR assay. TCRdb limited this immuneACCESS table to in-frame rearrangements with V and J called. A share of clones is missing; checked studies link under half to unresolved V genes, and the rest is unexplained. This sample holds tens of thousands of clones; about 85% were observed only once. Of the sample, about 4.9% is held by the ten largest clones. Sequenced sample: peripheral blood. The receptors shown here come from a man aged 45 to 65 with active COVID-19.

For this clone: Mismatch with germline at one junction end may stem from a read error. The genes are TRBV3-1 (or the pseudogene TRBV3-2) and TRBJ2-4, with 9 positions matching TRBD2. The CDR3 consists of 14 residues. Germline V gives CDR1 LGHDT, CDR2 YNNKEL (reference sequence). The DNA for the CDR3 is TGTGCCAGCAGCCAAGGTCAAGGTAGCGGGAGATTAAACTTC. Translation gives CASSQGQGSGRLNF.

J is TRBJ2-1 and V is TRBV24-1; TRBD1 might be the D (5 bases). This CDR3 is 14 amino acids long. V lost 3 bases and J 9 bases, leaving 14 bases between the germline ends. Germline V CDR1 and CDR2: KGHDR, SFDVKD. Written as DNA, the CDR3 is TGTGCCACCAGTGATCCCACGAAGGGGTTTGAGCAGTTCTTC. This encodes CATSDPTKGFEQFF.

The rearrangement joins TRBV6-2 or TRBV6-3 to TRBJ2-3, with 16 bases matching TRBD2. Germline CDR1 reads MNHEY; CDR2 reads SVGEGT. Unmatched junction bases numbered 4, after V lost 3 bases and J lost 10 bases. This CDR3 is built from 15 residues. The CDR3 is CASSYSGTSGRAQYF. In nucleotides, the CDR3 is TGTGCCAGCAGTTATTCCGGGACTAGCGGGAGGGCGCAGTATTTT.

The rearrangement joins TRBV11-3 to TRBJ2-5; D might be TRBD2 (6 bases). V was cut by 2 bases and J by 5 bases, with 15 bases left in between. In germline, CDR1 is SGHNT, CDR2 YENEEA. This CDR3 region has 15 residues. The CDR3 nucleotides are TGTGCCAGCAGCTTATCCCGGGGAGGCGGGGAGACCCAGTACTTC. It is translated as CASSLSRGGGETQYF.

This clone was recorded only once. V and J are TRBV5-1 and TRBJ2-3; D remains ambiguous. This CDR3 spans 14 amino acids. V shed 0 bases and J shed 2 bases, with 7 bases lying between them. Germline values: CDR1 SGHRS, CDR2 YFSETQ. The DNA for the CDR3 is TGCGCCAGCAGCTTGGCCAGGCTCACAGATACGCAGTATTTT. Residues: CASSLARLTDTQYF.

This clone was seen only once. CDR3 protein: CASQGLSSYNEQFF. DNA for the CDR3: TGTGCCAGCCAAGGACTCAGCTCCTACAATGAGCAGTTCTTC. V gene TRBV21-1 combines with J gene TRBJ2-1; TRBD2 reflects the table's D call only, with no check against the DNA. TRBV21-1 is termed a pseudogene. This CDR3 contains 14 residues.

This sequence joins TRBV18 and TRBJ1-4, with D perhaps matching TRBD1 (6 bases). CDR3 length: 16 amino acids. Germline V CDR1 and CDR2: KGHSH, LQKENI. The germline V and J ends were trimmed by 4 bases and 3 bases, with 15 bases remaining between them. DNA for the CDR3: TGTGCCAGCTCACGGGGTGACAGGCCTTCTAATGAAAAACTGTTTTTT. This codes for CASSRGDRPSNEKLFF.

The rearrangement links TRBV19 to TRBJ2-1; TRBD2 agrees at 7 bases. This CDR3 has 12 amino acids. V was pared by 9 bases and J by 8 bases, with 7 bases of the junction left unmatched. Looked up from germline, CDR1 is LNHDA and CDR2 is SQIVND (reference sequence). The CDR3 nucleotides are TGTGCCAGCGGCCGGGGGAGGGATGAGCAGTTCTTC. Translating it yields CASGRGRDEQFF.

This clone showed up just a few times. The chain carries TRBV5-1 and TRBJ1-4; TRBD1 aligns across 11 bases. V lost 2 bases to trimming and J lost 7 bases; unmatched junction nucleotides: 4. The CDR3 contains 15 residues. Germline V gene sequence: CDR1 SGHRS, CDR2 YFSETQ. CDR3 DNA: TGCGCCAGCAGCTTTGACGGGACAGGGGGTGAAAAACTGTTTTTT. This codes for CASSFDGTGGEKLFF.

The rearrangement uses TRBV13 and TRBJ2-5; TRBD2 matches 11 bases. Germline loops: CDR1 PRHDT, CDR2 FYEKMQ (reference sequence). The junction had 3 bases not matched to a gene; V was cut back by 5 bases and J by 4 bases. This CDR3 is 14 amino acids long. CDR3 loop: CASSTSGSVETQYF. Here the CDR3 DNA reads TGTGCCAGCAGCACTAGCGGGAGCGTAGAGACCCAGTACTTC. The whole variable domain, filled in from reference TRBV13 and TRBJ2-5, reads AAGVIQSPRHLIKEKRETATLKCYPIPRHDTVYWYQQGPGQDPQFLISFYEKMQSDKGSIPDRFSAQQFSDYHSELNMSSLELGDSALYFCASSTSGSVETQYFGPGTRLLVL.

This clone has only one observation. The chain combines TRBV11-3 with TRBJ2-5, with TRBD2 matching over 8 bases. This CDR3 has 15 amino acids. Trimming cost V 4 bases and J 5 bases; bases outside gene matches: 9. Germline V gene sequence: CDR1 SGHNT, CDR2 YENEEA. As DNA, the CDR3 is TGTGCCAGCAGCTCATCCGGGGGGGCCTGGGAGACCCAGTACTTC. Translated, it gives CASSSSGGAWETQYF. Filled out from reference TRBV11-3 and TRBJ2-5, the complete variable domain reads EAGVVQSPRYKIIEKKQPVAFWCNPISGHNTLYWYLQNLGQGPELLIRYENEEAVDDSQLPKDRFSAERLKGVDSTLKIQPAELGDSAVYLCASSSSGGAWETQYFGPGTRLLVL.

The CDR3: CASSYRVNTEAFF. Written as DNA, the CDR3 is TGTGCCAGCAGTTATCGAGTGAACACTGAAGCTTTCTTT. The rearrangement joins TRBV6-2 or TRBV6-3 to TRBJ1-1, with unresolved D. V lost 3 bases and J lost 0, with 5 bases in between. This CDR3 region has 13 residues. CDR1 MNHEY and CDR2 SVGEGT come from the germline V gene.

The rearrangement links TRBV5-1 to TRBJ1-1; D is possibly TRBD1 (5 bases). V was trimmed by 4 bases and J by 4 bases, leaving 20 bases between them. Germline assignment: CDR1 SGHRS and CDR2 YFSETQ. This CDR3 is built from 16 residues. In DNA, the CDR3 is TGCGCCAGCAGCCCGGGACGCGGGGGAGGTGGCACTGAAGCTTTCTTT. It codes for CASSPGRGGGGTEAFF.

The V gene is TRBV7-2, the J gene TRBJ2-2; D not certain. With 2 bases removed from V and 6 bases from J, the gap between germline ends came to 16 bases. Germline CDR1 SGHTA, CDR2 FQGNSA. The CDR3 contains 16 residues. The CDR3 DNA reads as TGTGCCAGCAGCTTATTTACGAGGAGAGGCGCCGGGGAGCTGTTTTTT. Amino acid sequence: CASSLFTRRGAGELFF.

In DNA form, the CDR3 reads TGTGCCAGCAGCCAAGGAGACAGGGGCCCTTCACCCCTCCACTTT. As protein: CASSQGDRGPSPLHF. This chain joins TRBV3-1 (or the pseudogene TRBV3-2) and TRBJ1-6, with 8 bases aligning to TRBD1. The CDR3 is made up of 15 amino acids. V lost 1 base to trimming and J lost 9 bases; unmatched junction nucleotides: 5. Germline CDR1 reads LGHDT; CDR2 reads YNNKEL (reference sequence).

This clone showed up just once. The V gene is TRBV7-9, the J gene TRBJ1-1, with 7 bases that match TRBD1. V was pared by 5 bases and J by 7 bases, with 4 bases of the junction left unmatched. The CDR3 has 12 amino acids. CDR1 and CDR2 (germline): SEHNR, FQNEAQ (reference sequence). The CDR3 bases are TGTGCCAGCAGCCTAGGGGGCGGTGAAGCTTTCTTT. This encodes CASSLGGGEAFF.

The gene calls are TRBV27 and TRBJ1-4; D gene ambiguous. The CDR3 runs to 14 residues. Germline V gene lookup returns CDR1 MNHEY and CDR2 SMNVEV (reference sequence). V was pared by 8 bases and J by 3 bases, with 13 bases between. This CDR3 is CASARIGANEKLFF. As DNA, the CDR3 is TGTGCCAGCGCCCGGATAGGAGCTAATGAAAAACTGTTTTTT. Variable domain in full (rest from reference TRBV27 and TRBJ1-4): EAQVTQNPRYLITVTGKKLTVTCSQNMNHEYMSWYRQDPGLGLRQIYYSMNVEVTDKGDVPEGYKVSRKEKRNFPLILESPSPNQTSLYFCASARIGANEKLFFGSGTQLSVL.

The chain uses TRBV24-1 and TRBJ2-2; 9 bases map to TRBD1. With 4 bases clipped from V and 1 base from J, the junction kept 3 bases outside the gene matches. The CDR3 extends over 16 amino acids. Germline CDR1 is KGHDR and CDR2 is SFDVKD. CDR3 sequence reads: CATSDPGQGNTGELFF. The CDR3 DNA reads as TGTGCCACCAGTGACCCGGGACAGGGGAACACCGGGGAGCTGTTTTTT.

V is TRBV4-3 and J is TRBJ2-1, with a weak D call TRBD1 (6 bases). Germline CDR1 reads LGHNA; CDR2 reads YSLEER. Trimming cost V 4 bases and J 6 bases, with 13 bases left between them. The CDR3 sequence is 14 residues long. CDR3 DNA sequence: TGCGCCAGCAGCCGCATTGGGACAAGCAATGAGCAGTTCTTC. Amino acids: CASSRIGTSNEQFF.

The chain couples TRBV15 to TRBJ2-5; D is perhaps TRBD1 (5 bases). Germline CDR1 reads LNHNV; CDR2 reads YYDKDF (reference sequence). V was pared by 7 bases and J by 2 bases, with 11 bases between. The length of the CDR3 is 13 residues. The CDR3: CATNNRSQETQYF. The CDR3 bases are TGTGCCACCAACAACAGGTCTCAAGAGACCCAGTACTTC.